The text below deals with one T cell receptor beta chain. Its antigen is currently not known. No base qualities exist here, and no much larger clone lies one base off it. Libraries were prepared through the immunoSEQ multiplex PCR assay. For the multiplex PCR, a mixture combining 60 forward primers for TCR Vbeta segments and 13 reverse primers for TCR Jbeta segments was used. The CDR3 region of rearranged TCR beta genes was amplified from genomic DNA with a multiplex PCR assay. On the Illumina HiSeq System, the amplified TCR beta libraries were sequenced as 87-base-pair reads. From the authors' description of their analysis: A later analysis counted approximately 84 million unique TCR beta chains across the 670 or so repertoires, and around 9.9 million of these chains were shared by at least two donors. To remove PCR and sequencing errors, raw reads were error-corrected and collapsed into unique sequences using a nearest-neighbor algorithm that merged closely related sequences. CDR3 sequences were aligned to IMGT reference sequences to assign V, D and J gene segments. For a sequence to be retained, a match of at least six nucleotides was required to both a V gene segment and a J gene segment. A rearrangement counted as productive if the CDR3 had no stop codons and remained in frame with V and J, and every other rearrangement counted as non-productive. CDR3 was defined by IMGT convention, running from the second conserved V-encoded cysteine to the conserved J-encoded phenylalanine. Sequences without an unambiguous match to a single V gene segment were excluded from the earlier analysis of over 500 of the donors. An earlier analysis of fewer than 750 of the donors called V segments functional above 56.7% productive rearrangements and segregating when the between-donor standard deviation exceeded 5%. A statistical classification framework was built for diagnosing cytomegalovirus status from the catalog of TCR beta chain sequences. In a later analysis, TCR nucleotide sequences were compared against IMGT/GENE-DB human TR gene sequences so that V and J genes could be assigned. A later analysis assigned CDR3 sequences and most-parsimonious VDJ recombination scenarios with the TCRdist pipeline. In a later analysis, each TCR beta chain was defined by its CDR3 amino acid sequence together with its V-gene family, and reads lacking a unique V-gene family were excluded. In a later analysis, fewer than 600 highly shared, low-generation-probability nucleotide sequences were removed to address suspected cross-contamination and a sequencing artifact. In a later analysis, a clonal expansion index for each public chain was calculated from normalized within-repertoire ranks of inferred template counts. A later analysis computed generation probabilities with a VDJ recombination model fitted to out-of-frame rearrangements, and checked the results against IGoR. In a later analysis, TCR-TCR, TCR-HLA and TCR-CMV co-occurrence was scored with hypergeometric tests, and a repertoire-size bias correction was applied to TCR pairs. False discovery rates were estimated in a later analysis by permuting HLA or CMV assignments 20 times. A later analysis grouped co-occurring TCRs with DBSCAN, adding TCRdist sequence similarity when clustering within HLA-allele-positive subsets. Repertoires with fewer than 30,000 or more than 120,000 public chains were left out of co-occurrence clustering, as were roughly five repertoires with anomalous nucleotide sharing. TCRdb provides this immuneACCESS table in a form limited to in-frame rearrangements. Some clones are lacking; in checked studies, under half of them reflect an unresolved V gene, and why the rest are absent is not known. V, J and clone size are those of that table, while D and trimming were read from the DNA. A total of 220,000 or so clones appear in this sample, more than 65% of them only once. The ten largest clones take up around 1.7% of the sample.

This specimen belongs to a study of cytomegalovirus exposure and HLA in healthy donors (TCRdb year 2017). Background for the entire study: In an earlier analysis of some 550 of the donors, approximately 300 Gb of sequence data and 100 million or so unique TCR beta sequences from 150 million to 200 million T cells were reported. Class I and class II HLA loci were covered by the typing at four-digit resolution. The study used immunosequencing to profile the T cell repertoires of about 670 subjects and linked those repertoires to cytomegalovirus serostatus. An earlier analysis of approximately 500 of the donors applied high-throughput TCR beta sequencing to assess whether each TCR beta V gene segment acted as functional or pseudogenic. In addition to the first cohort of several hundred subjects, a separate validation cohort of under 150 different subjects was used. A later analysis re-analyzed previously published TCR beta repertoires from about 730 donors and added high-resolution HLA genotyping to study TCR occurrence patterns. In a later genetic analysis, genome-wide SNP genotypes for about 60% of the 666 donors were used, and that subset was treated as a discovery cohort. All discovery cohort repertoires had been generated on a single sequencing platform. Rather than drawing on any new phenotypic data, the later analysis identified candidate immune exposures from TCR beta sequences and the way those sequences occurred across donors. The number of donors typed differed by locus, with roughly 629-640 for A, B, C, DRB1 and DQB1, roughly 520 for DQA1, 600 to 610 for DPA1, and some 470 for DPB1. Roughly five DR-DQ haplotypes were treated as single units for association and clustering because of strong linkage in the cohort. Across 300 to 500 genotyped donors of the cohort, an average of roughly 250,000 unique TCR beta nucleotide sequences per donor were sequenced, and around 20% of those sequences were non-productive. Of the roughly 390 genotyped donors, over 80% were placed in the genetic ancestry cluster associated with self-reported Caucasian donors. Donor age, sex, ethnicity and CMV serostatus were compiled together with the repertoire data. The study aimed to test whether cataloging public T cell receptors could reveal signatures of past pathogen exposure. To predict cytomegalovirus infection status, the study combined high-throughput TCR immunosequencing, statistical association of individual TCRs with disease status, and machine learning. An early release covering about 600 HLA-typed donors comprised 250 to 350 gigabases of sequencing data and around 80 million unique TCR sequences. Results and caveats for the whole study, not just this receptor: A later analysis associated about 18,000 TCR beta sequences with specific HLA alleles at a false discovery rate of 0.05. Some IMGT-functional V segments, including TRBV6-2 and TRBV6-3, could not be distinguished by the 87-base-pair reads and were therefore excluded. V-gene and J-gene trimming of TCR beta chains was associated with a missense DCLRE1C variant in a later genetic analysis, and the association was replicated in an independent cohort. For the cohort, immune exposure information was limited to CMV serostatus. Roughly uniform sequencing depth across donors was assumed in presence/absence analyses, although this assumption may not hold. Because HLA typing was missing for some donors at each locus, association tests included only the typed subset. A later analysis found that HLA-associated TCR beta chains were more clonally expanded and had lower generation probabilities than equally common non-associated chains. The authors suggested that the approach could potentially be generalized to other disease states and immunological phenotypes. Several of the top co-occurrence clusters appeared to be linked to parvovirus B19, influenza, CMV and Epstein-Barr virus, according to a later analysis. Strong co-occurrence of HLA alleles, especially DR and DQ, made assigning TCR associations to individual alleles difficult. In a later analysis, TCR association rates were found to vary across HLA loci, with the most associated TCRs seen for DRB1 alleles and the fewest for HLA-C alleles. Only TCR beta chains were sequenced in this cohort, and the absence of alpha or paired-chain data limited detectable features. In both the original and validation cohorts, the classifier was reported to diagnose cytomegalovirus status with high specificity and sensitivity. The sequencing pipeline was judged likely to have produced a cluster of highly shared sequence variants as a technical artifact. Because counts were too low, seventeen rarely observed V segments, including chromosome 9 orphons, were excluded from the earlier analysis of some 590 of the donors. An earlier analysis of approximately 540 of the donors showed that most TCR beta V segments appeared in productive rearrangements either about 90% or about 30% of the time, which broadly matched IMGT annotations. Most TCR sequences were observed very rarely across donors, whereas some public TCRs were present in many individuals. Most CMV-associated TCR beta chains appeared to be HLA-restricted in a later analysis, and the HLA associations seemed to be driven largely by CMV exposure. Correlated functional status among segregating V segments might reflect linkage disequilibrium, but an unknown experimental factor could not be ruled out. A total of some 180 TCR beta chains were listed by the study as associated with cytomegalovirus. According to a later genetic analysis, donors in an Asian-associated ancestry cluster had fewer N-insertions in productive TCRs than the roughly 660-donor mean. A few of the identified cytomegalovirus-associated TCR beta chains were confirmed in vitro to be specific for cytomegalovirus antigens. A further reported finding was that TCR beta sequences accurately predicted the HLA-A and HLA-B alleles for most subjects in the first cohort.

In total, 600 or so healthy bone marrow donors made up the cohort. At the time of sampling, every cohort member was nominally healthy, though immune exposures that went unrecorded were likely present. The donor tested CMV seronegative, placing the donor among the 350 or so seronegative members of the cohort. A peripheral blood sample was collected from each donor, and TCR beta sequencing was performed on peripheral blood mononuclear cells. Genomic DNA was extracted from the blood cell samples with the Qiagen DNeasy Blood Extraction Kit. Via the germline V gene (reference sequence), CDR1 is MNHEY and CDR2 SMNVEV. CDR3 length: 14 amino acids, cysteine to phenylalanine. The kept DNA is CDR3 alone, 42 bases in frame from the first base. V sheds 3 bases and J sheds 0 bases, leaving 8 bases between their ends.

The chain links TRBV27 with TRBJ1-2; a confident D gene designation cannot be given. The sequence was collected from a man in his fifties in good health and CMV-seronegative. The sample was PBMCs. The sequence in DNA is TGTGCCAGCAGTTTGGACGGGACTAACTATGGCTACACCTTC. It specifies CASSLDGTNYGYTF.